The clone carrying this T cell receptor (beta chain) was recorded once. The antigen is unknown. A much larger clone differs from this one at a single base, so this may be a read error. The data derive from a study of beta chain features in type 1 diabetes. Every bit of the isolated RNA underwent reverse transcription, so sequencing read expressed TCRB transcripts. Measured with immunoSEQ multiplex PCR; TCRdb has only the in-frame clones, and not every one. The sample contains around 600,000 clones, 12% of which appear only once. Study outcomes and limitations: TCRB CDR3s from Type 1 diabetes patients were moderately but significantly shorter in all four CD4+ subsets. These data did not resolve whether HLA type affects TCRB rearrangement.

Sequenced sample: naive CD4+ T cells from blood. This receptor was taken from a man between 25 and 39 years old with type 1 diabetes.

CDR3 nucleotide sequence: TGTGCCAGCAGCCCAGATTCTGGGGCCAACGTCCTGACTTTC. Protein: CASSPDSGANVLTF. This chain joins TRBV4-2 and TRBJ2-6; unclear D gene. This CDR3 spans 14 amino acids. In germline, CDR1 is LGHNA, CDR2 YNFKEQ. The germline V and J ends were trimmed by 4 bases and 1 base, with 5 bases remaining between them.